Listed below are T cell receptor beta chains from one sample, sequenced in a study of blood T cell repertoires in COVID-19. Assay: immunoSEQ multiplex PCR; the TCRdb copy retains only in-frame clones and omits some. Of around 140,000 clones listed, approximately 85% are singletons. Sequencing input: peripheral blood. The receptors derive from a man aged 65-85 years with acute or convalescent COVID-19. Both conserved end residues are part of each CDR3. A D gene is named only where the DNA matches it firmly. Part of the rows lack a size; the others show once, few, many or a class for expanded clones.

J gene: TRBJ2-7
clone size: .
V gene: TRBV6-5
D gene: .
CDR3 protein: CASIGDKSYEQYF
CDR3 DNA: TGTGCCAGCATTGGCGACAAGTCCTACGAGCAGTACTTC

J gene: TRBJ1-1
clone size: .
V gene: TRBV30
D gene: .
CDR3 protein: CAWARTENTEAFF
CDR3 DNA: TGTGCCTGGGCTCGGACAGAGAACACTGAAGCTTTCTTT

J gene: TRBJ2-1
clone size: .
V gene: TRBV6-4
D gene: TRBD2
CDR3 protein: CASSVSGGSSNEQFF
CDR3 DNA: TGTGCCAGCAGTGTATCTGGCGGGAGCTCAAATGAGCAGTTCTTC

J gene: TRBJ1-1
clone size: .
V gene: TRBV7-8
D gene: TRBD1
CDR3 protein: CASSETGGNTEAFF
CDR3 DNA: TGTGCCAGCAGCGAAACAGGGGGTAACACTGAAGCTTTCTTT

J gene: TRBJ2-1
clone size: .
V gene: TRBV5-4
D gene: TRBD1
CDR3 protein: CASSPPGQGRYEQFF
CDR3 DNA: TGTGCCAGCAGCCCCCCGGGACAGGGGAGGTATGAGCAGTTCTTC

J gene: TRBJ1-5
clone size: .
V gene: TRBV27
D gene: TRBD1
CDR3 protein: CASSSWTGGGNQPQHF
CDR3 DNA: TGTGCCAGCAGTTCTTGGACAGGGGGCGGCAATCAGCCCCAGCATTTT

J gene: TRBJ1-2
clone size: .
V gene: TRBV10-1
D gene: .
CDR3 protein: CASSGGGAGGIGGYTF
CDR3 DNA: TGCGCCAGCAGTGGGGGGGGCGCAGGAGGCATCGGTGGCTACACCTTC

J gene: TRBJ1-5
clone size: .
V gene: TRBV19
D gene: TRBD1
CDR3 protein: CASSLTGENQPQHF
CDR3 DNA: TGTGCCAGTAGTCTAACAGGGGAAAATCAGCCCCAGCATTTT

J gene: TRBJ1-1
clone size: .
V gene: TRBV19
D gene: .
CDR3 protein: CASGAGNTEAFF
CDR3 DNA: TGTGCCAGTGGAGCTGGGAACACTGAAGCTTTCTTT

J gene: TRBJ1-3
clone size: .
V gene: TRBV18
D gene: .
CDR3 protein: CASSPGGAPGNTIYF
CDR3 DNA: TGTGCCAGCTCACCCGGGGGGGCGCCTGGAAACACCATATATTTT

J gene: TRBJ2-3
clone size: .
V gene: TRBV27
D gene: .
CDR3 protein: CASSTGADTQYF
CDR3 DNA: TGTGCCAGCAGCACAGGCGCAGATACGCAGTATTTT

J gene: TRBJ2-1
clone size: .
V gene: TRBV28
D gene: .
CDR3 protein: CASSLWNSGYNEQFF
CDR3 DNA: TGTGCCAGCAGTTTATGGAATAGCGGTTACAATGAGCAGTTCTTC

J gene: TRBJ1-1
clone size: .
V gene: TRBV2
D gene: .
CDR3 protein: CASSERGMNTEAFF
CDR3 DNA: TGTGCCAGCAGTGAAAGGGGCATGAACACTGAAGCTTTCTTT

J gene: TRBJ1-2
clone size: .
V gene: TRBV27
D gene: .
CDR3 protein: CASSFWRGGYGYTF
CDR3 DNA: TGTGCCAGCAGTTTTTGGCGGGGAGGCTATGGCTACACCTTC

J gene: TRBJ2-7
clone size: once
V gene: TRBV5-1
D gene: TRBD1
CDR3 protein: CASSLIPGQGNEQYF
CDR3 DNA: TGCGCCAGCAGCTTGATTCCGGGACAGGGGAACGAGCAGTACTTC

J gene: TRBJ1-2
clone size: .
V gene: TRBV28
D gene: TRBD1
CDR3 protein: CASRLGQTNYGYTF
CDR3 DNA: TGTGCCAGCAGGCTGGGACAGACTAACTATGGCTACACCTTC

J gene: TRBJ1-5
clone size: .
V gene: TRBV19
D gene: TRBD1
CDR3 protein: CASSSPGGNQPQHF
CDR3 DNA: TGTGCCAGTAGCTCTCCAGGGGGGAATCAGCCCCAGCATTTT

J gene: TRBJ1-2
clone size: .
V gene: TRBV7-2
D gene: .
CDR3 protein: CASSLGTDYGYTF
CDR3 DNA: TGTGCCAGCAGCTTAGGGACAGACTATGGCTACACCTTC

J gene: TRBJ1-6
clone size: .
V gene: TRBV3-1/TRBV3-2
D gene: .
CDR3 protein: CASSQNANSPLHF
CDR3 DNA: TGTGCCAGCAGCCAAAATGCGAATTCACCCCTCCACTTT

J gene: TRBJ1-4
clone size: .
V gene: TRBV28
D gene: .
CDR3 protein: CASSSWVAGVNEKLFF
CDR3 DNA: TGTGCCAGCAGTTCATGGGTTGCGGGGGTCAACGAAAAACTGTTTTTT

J gene: TRBJ2-7
clone size: .
V gene: TRBV29-1
D gene: TRBD2
CDR3 protein: CSARTSQLEQYF
CDR3 DNA: TGCAGCGCGCGGACTAGTCAACTCGAGCAGTACTTC

J gene: TRBJ2-5
clone size: once
V gene: TRBV5-1
D gene: TRBD2
CDR3 protein: CASSLQPSGEQETQYF
CDR3 DNA: TGCGCCAGCAGCTTGCAGCCTAGCGGGGAGCAAGAGACCCAGTACTTC

J gene: TRBJ1-6
clone size: .
V gene: TRBV6-5
D gene: TRBD1
CDR3 protein: CASSYSTGIGNSPLHF
CDR3 DNA: TGTGCCAGCAGTTACTCGACAGGGATCGGTAATTCACCCCTCCACTTT

J gene: TRBJ1-2
clone size: .
V gene: TRBV7-8
D gene: .
CDR3 protein: CASSLAPRGIDYGYTF
CDR3 DNA: TGTGCCAGCAGCTTAGCTCCTCGAGGGATTGACTATGGCTACACCTTC

J gene: TRBJ2-2
clone size: few
V gene: TRBV5-1
D gene: .
CDR3 protein: CASSPLKSTGTGELFF
CDR3 DNA: TGCGCCAGCAGCCCGCTAAAATCTACCGGGACCGGGGAGCTGTTTTTT

J gene: TRBJ2-1
clone size: .
V gene: TRBV9
D gene: TRBD2
CDR3 protein: CASSATTGTSVVNEQFF
CDR3 DNA: TGTGCCAGCAGCGCTACCACCGGGACTAGCGTCGTTAATGAGCAGTTCTTC

J gene: TRBJ1-5
clone size: .
V gene: TRBV30
D gene: .
CDR3 protein: CAWTQEGASNQPQHF
CDR3 DNA: TGTGCCTGGACCCAGGAAGGGGCCAGCAATCAGCCCCAGCATTTT

J gene: TRBJ1-5
clone size: .
V gene: TRBV5-6
D gene: .
CDR3 protein: CASSGGRSNQPQHF
CDR3 DNA: TGTGCCAGCAGCGGCGGGCGGAGCAATCAGCCCCAGCATTTT

J gene: TRBJ1-1
clone size: .
V gene: TRBV27
D gene: TRBD1
CDR3 protein: CASSSPGQGVTEAFF
CDR3 DNA: TGTGCCAGCAGTTCCCCGGGACAGGGGGTTACTGAAGCTTTCTTT

J gene: TRBJ1-1
clone size: .
V gene: TRBV5-8
D gene: .
CDR3 protein: CASSLVRREAFF
CDR3 DNA: TGTGCCAGCAGCTTGGTTCGCAGAGAAGCTTTCTTT

J gene: TRBJ1-5
clone size: once
V gene: TRBV6-5
D gene: .
CDR3 protein: CASSLNPGGNQPQHF
CDR3 DNA: TGTGCCAGCAGCCTCAATCCAGGGGGCAATCAGCCCCAGCATTTT

J gene: TRBJ1-6
clone size: .
V gene: TRBV3-1/TRBV3-2
D gene: .
CDR3 protein: CASSQDSPGWAPLHF
CDR3 DNA: TGTGCCAGCAGCCAAGATAGTCCAGGGTGGGCGCCTCTCCACTTT

J gene: TRBJ1-1
clone size: .
V gene: TRBV28
D gene: .
CDR3 protein: CASSTPGKGDTEAFF
CDR3 DNA: TGTGCCAGCAGTACCCCAGGGAAGGGGGACACTGAAGCTTTCTTT

J gene: TRBJ2-3
clone size: .
V gene: TRBV29-1
D gene: .
CDR3 protein: CSIQGGGGDTQYF
CDR3 DNA: TGCAGCATACAGGGCGGGGGTGGAGATACGCAGTATTTT

J gene: TRBJ1-2
clone size: .
V gene: TRBV7-2
D gene: .
CDR3 protein: CASSSDGDYGYTF
CDR3 DNA: TGTGCCAGCAGCTCTGACGGAGACTATGGCTACACCTTC

J gene: TRBJ1-6
clone size: .
V gene: TRBV19
D gene: .
CDR3 protein: CASRDSASYNSPLHF
CDR3 DNA: TGTGCCAGCCGGGACTCCGCCTCCTATAATTCACCCCTCCACTTT

J gene: TRBJ1-2
clone size: .
V gene: TRBV30
D gene: TRBD1
CDR3 protein: CAWSPQGVNYGYTF
CDR3 DNA: TGTGCCTGGAGTCCACAGGGGGTTAACTATGGCTACACCTTC

J gene: TRBJ1-2
clone size: .
V gene: TRBV6-5
D gene: TRBD1
CDR3 protein: CASSPTGQYGYTF
CDR3 DNA: TGTGCCAGCAGTCCGACAGGGCAGTATGGCTACACCTTC

J gene: TRBJ2-7
clone size: .
V gene: TRBV29-1
D gene: .
CDR3 protein: CSVGGNEQYF
CDR3 DNA: TGCAGCGTTGGAGGCAACGAGCAGTACTTC

J gene: TRBJ2-1
clone size: .
V gene: TRBV19
D gene: TRBD2
CDR3 protein: CASSPVLAGGGNEQFF
CDR3 DNA: TGTGCCAGTAGTCCGGTACTAGCGGGAGGGGGCAATGAGCAGTTCTTC

J gene: TRBJ1-2
clone size: .
V gene: TRBV19
D gene: TRBD1
CDR3 protein: CASSTRQGADGYTF
CDR3 DNA: TGTGCCAGTAGTACTCGACAGGGGGCGGATGGCTACACCTTC

J gene: TRBJ2-2
clone size: .
V gene: TRBV9
D gene: TRBD2
CDR3 protein: CASSSTTSGSPGELFF
CDR3 DNA: TGTGCCAGCAGCTCTACGACTAGCGGGAGCCCCGGGGAGCTGTTTTTT